This T cell receptor (beta chain) derives from a study of blood T cells in healthy people across ages (dated by TCRdb to 2015 to 2017). For the study in its entirety: Template switching captured roughly one uniquely barcoded TCR beta cDNA molecule per two T cells in model experiments. Using deep sequencing normalized with unique cDNA molecular identifiers, the study measured how TCR beta repertoire diversity changes with age. Donors were grouped into four age groups: young (average about 15 years), middle-aged (39), aged (around 60) and long-lived (approximately 82). To avoid experimental bias, donors of different ages were randomly spread across the sequencing lanes. The study analyzed two additional independent replicas of 1 million unique cDNA reads from the same blood draw for two donors, one aged 18 to 29 and one aged 80 or older.

This clonotype was seen more than once but under ten times. Its specific antigen is unknown. Base qualities were left out, and no much larger clone turns up one base away. Library preparation employed 5' RACE. The listed sequencing device is Illumina HiSeq 2500. The second PCR ran for about 7 to 11 cycles and used a J-beta primer mix along with a sample-barcoded 5' primer. A template-switch 5' adaptor carrying 12 random nucleotides introduced a unique molecular identifier onto each TCR beta cDNA molecule. At least 3 million CDR3-containing paired-end reads were obtained from each sample. The Mint cDNA synthesis kit, primed by a TRBC-specific oligonucleotide, was used to synthesize first-strand cDNA from all RNA. After uracil-DNA glycosylase treatment, a first 18-cycle PCR used universal primers M1SS and BC2_uni_R on all cDNA. The study's processing was this. Each sample was normalized by randomly selecting 1 million high-quality reads, each carrying a distinct molecular identifier. Instead of being binned into consensus sequences, reads that shared molecular identifiers were thrown out. CDR3 identification, clonotype clustering and error correction used MiTCR with a Q25 quality threshold and the strictest error-elimination algorithm. A nonparametric unseen species model with Euler transformation was used to estimate lower-bound total TCR beta diversity. The public reads were reanalyzed by TCRdb: fastp trimming at Q25, MiXCR alignment, in-frame beta chains only. Every CDR3 protein is listed once, alongside the most common genes and DNA of its rows. The V and J calls come from TCRdb's annotation, not from the publication. The sample data list about 290,000 distinct CDR3 sequences, and roughly 29% of these were observed just once. 29% of the sample is held by the ten biggest clonotypes.

What the work shows at the level of the full study, not this receptor alone: Since profiling was done on bulk unsorted PBMCs, naive and antigen-experienced compartments could not be conclusively compared. As age increased, observed TCR beta diversity per million T cells dropped in a roughly linear way, and a significant reduction was already evident by age 40. Because donor CMV infection status was unknown, age-related changes in expanded clonotypes were potentially confounded. There was a strong correlation between observed TCR beta diversity and the percentage of naive T cells measured by flow cytometry. Compared with the aged group, more naive CD4+ T cells, fewer expanded clones and increased TCR diversity were shown by the long-lived group, suggesting age selection. Estimates of total diversity from one million sequenced T cells were regarded as lower bounds and underestimates.

The 39 donors, aged about 6 to 100 years, were systemically healthy Caucasian individuals from Russia. Each donor gave 8 to 10 milliliters of peripheral blood, drawn into EDTA-treated Vacutainer tubes. Ficoll-Paque density-gradient centrifugation was used to isolate PBMCs, with at least 6 million per sample. Trizol reagent was used to extract total RNA from the PBMCs, yielding at least 6 micrograms per sample. For every donor, flow cytometry on a PBMC aliquot measured the percentage of naive CD45RAhigh/CD27high T cells. CDR1 and CDR2, per the germline V gene, are SGHTA and FQGNSA. The CDR3 covers 14 residues, taking in both the cysteine and the phenylalanine. The sequence is cut down to CDR3 DNA, 42 bases in frame from base 1. For this chain, trimming is 4 bases at the V end and 7 bases at the J end, and the number of junction bases without a gene match is 7.

Sequencing used blood. The chain employs TRBV7-2 and TRBJ1-3; 7 nucleotides in the junction match TRBD1. This receptor was identified in a woman in her seventies in good health. The nucleotide sequence is given as TGTGCCAGCAGCTCCCAGGGACAGACGAACACCATATATTTT. Protein translation: CASSSQGQTNTIYF.